Below, one TCR beta chain is given with its context. The antigen remains unidentified. This record comes from a study of cytomegalovirus exposure and HLA in healthy donors. Whole-study findings and limits: Based on reports, TCR beta sequences accurately predicted HLA-A and HLA-B alleles for most subjects.

The CDR3 extends over 15 amino acids. The ends lost 2 bases at V and 5 bases at J; junction bases unmatched: 4. CDR1 and CDR2 (germline): MNHEY, SVGAGI. It was with 60 Vbeta and 13 Jbeta primers that the PCR ran. Using immunoSEQ multiplex PCR, the repertoire was profiled, and TCRdb retains in-frame clones only, with some absent. This sample has roughly 140,000 clones, with around 84% found just once. This sequence originates from a woman younger than 35 in good health and CMV-seronegative. The chain joins TRBV6-5 to TRBJ1-1, with 11 bases fitting TRBD1. The material sequenced was PBMCs. The CDR3: CASSYRDRGGTEAFF. CDR3 coding DNA: TGTGCCAGCAGTTACCGGGACAGGGGGGGAACTGAAGCTTTCTTT.